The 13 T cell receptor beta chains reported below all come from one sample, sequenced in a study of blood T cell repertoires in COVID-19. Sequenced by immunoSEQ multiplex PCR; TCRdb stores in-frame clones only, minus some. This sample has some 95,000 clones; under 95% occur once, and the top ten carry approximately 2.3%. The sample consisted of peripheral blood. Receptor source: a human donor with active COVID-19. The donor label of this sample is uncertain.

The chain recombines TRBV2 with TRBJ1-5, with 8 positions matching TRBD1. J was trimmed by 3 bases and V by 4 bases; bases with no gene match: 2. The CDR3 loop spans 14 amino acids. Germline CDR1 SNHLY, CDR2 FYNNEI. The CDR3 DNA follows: TGTGCCAGCAGTGGGACAGGGAACAATCAGCCCCAGCATTTT. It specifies CASSGTGNNQPQHF.

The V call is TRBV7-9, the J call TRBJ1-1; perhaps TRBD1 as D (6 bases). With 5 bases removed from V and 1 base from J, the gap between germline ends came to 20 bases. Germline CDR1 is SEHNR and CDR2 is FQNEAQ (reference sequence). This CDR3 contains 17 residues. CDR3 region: CASSIRDTNRRNTEAFF. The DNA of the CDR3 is TGTGCCAGCAGCATCCGGGACACCAACCGAAGGAACACTGAAGCTTTCTTT.

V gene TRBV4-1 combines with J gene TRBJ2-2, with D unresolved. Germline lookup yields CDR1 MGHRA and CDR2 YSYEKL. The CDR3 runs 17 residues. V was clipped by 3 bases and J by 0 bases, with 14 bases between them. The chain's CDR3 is CASSQPADFANTGELFF. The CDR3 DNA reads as TGCGCCAGCAGCCAGCCTGCAGATTTCGCGAACACCGGGGAGCTGTTTTTT.

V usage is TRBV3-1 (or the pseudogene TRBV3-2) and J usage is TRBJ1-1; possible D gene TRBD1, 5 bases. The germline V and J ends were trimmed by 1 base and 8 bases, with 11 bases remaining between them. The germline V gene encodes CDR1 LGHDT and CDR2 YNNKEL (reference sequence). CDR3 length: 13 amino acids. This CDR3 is CASSQVGEDEAFF. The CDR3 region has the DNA TGTGCCAGCAGCCAAGTAGGGGAGGACGAAGCTTTCTTT.

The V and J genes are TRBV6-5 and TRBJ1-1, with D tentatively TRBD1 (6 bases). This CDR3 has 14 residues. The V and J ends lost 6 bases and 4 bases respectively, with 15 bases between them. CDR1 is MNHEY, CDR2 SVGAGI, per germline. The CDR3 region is CASREGGSATEAFF. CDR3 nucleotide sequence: TGTGCCAGCAGGGAGGGGGGGTCGGCCACTGAAGCTTTCTTT.

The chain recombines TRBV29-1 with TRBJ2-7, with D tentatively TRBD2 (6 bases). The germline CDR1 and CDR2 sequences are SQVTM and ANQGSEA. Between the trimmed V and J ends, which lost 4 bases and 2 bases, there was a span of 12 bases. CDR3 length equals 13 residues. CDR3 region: CSVVASATYEQYF. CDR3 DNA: TGCAGCGTTGTGGCTAGCGCAACCTACGAGCAGTACTTC.

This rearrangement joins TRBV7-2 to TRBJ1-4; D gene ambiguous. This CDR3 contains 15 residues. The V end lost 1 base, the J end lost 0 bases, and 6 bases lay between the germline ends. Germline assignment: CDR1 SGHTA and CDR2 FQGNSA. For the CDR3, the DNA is TGTGCCAGCAGCTTAGGCGTCTCAACTAATGAAAAACTGTTTTTT. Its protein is CASSLGVSTNEKLFF.

The CDR3: CASSPIKDRMNTEAFF. As DNA, the CDR3 is TGTGCCAGCTCACCTATAAAAGACAGAATGAACACTGAAGCTTTCTTT. J is TRBJ1-1 and V is TRBV18; D perhaps matches TRBD1 (5 bases). Germline CDR1 is KGHSH and CDR2 is LQKENI. The CDR3 sequence is 16 residues long. Trimming took 3 bases from V and 0 from J, leaving 14 bases between them.

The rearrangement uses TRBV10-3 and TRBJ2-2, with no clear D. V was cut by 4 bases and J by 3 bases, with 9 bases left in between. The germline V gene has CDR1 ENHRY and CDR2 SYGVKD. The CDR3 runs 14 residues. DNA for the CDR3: TGTGCCATCAGTGGGCTTGTGGACACCGGGGAGCTGTTTTTT. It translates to CAISGLVDTGELFF.

CDR3: CASSEFGGGETQYF. CDR3 coding DNA: TGTGCCAGCAGTGAATTCGGCGGGGGAGAGACCCAGTACTTC. The chain uses TRBV25-1 and TRBJ2-5, with 7 bases matching TRBD2. V lost 1 base and J lost 4; bases outside the gene matches: 3. The CDR3 sequence is 14 residues long. From germline, CDR1 is MGHDK and CDR2 SYGVNS.

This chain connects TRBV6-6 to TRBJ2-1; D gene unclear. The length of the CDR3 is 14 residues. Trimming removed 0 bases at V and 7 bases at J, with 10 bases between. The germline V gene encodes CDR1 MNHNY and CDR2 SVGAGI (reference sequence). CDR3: CASSYSRDINEQFF. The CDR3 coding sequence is TGTGCCAGCAGTTACTCGAGAGACATTAATGAGCAGTTCTTC.

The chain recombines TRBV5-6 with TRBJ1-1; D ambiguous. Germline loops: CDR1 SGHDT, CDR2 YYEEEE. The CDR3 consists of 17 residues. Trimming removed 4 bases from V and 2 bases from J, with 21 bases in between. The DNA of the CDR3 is TGTGCCAGCAGCGCCCTACAAGTGGGAGGGCCCAACACTGAAGCTTTCTTT. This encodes CASSALQVGGPNTEAFF. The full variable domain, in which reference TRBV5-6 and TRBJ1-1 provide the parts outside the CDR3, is DAGVTQSPTHLIKTRGQQVTLRCSPKSGHDTVSWYQQALGQGPQFIFQYYEEEERQRGNFPDRFSGHQFPNYSSELNVNALLLGDSALYLCASSALQVGGPNTEAFFGQGTRLTVV.

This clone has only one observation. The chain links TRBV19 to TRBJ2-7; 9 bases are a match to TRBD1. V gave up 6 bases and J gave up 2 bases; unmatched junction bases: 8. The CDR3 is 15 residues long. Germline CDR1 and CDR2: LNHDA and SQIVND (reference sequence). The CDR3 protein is CASRRRQGGTYEQYF. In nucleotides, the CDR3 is TGTGCCAGTAGGAGGAGACAGGGGGGGACCTACGAGCAGTACTTC.